The clone carrying this T cell receptor beta chain appeared once. The sample is drawn from a study of T cell responses to AZD1222 COVID-19 vaccine. The germline V gene has CDR1 SNHLY and CDR2 FYNNEI. V lost 3 bases and J 8 bases, leaving 9 bases between the germline ends. The CDR3 runs 12 residues. Sequenced by immunoSEQ multiplex PCR; TCRdb stores in-frame clones only, minus some. The table lists more than 150,000 clones, around 92% of them singletons. The J gene is TRBJ2-3, the V gene TRBV2; tentative D call: TRBD1 (6 bases). The sample consisted of peripheral blood, taken on day 0 of AZD1222 vaccination. This sequence originates from an adult in good health. CDR3 residues: CASSDGGFTQYF. In DNA, the CDR3 is TGTGCCAGCAGTGATGGGGGCTTTACGCAGTATTTT. The full variable domain, with the rest looked up from reference TRBV2 and TRBJ2-3, is EPEVTQTPSHQVTQMGQEVILRCVPISNHLYFYWYRQILGQKVEFLVSFYNNEISEKSEIFDDQFSVERPDGSNFTLKIRSTKLEDSAMYFCASSDGGFTQYFGPGTRLTVL.